Presented here are 25 T cell receptor beta chains from one specimen sequenced in a study of blood T cell repertoires in COVID-19 (dated by TCRdb to 2020 to 2022). Library construction relied on the immunoSEQ multiplex PCR assay. TCRdb took over this immuneACCESS table, retaining in-frame rearrangements with V and J assigned. Such tables are incomplete; in checked studies, under half of the missing clones stem from an unresolved V gene, and the remainder is unexplained. The sample table lists some 70,000 clones, 91% of them with a count of one. The ten largest clones take up around 7% of the sample. The sample taken for sequencing was peripheral blood. These TCRs come from a middle-aged man with COVID-19, enrolled during active disease.

The chain combines TRBV6-5 with TRBJ2-1; 7 positions match TRBD1. The germline CDR1 and CDR2 sequences are MNHEY and SVGAGI. Trimming at V came to 6 bases and at J to 0 bases, leaving 5 bases not matched to a gene. The CDR3 loop spans 15 amino acids. The CDR3 loop is CASRPTGTSYNEQFF. The CDR3 bases are TGTGCCAGCAGACCGACAGGGACCTCCTACAATGAGCAGTTCTTC.

This chain connects TRBV10-3 to TRBJ1-1; 7 bases are shared with TRBD1. With V trimmed by 8 bases and J by 6 bases, 6 bases remained unmatched. The CDR3 runs to 12 residues. From germline, CDR1 is ENHRY and CDR2 SYGVKD. The CDR3 nucleotides read TGTGCCATCGGACAGGAGGGGTCTGAAGCTTTCTTT. Its protein is CAIGQEGSEAFF.

The rearrangement links TRBV11-2 to TRBJ2-7, with D possibly TRBD1 on 5 matching bases. The germline V and J ends were trimmed by 5 bases and 5 bases, with 19 bases remaining between them. CDR1 SGHAT and CDR2 FQNNGV come from the germline V gene. This CDR3 has 15 residues. CDR3 DNA: TGTGCCAGCAGCCCGAAGGCGACAGACACCCACGAGCAGTACTTC. It yields the protein CASSPKATDTHEQYF.

The CDR3 DNA reads as TGTGCCAGCAGCGTAGGACTAGCGGCGATCCAGGATACGCAGTATTTT. It specifies CASSVGLAAIQDTQYF. This chain links TRBV9 with TRBJ2-3, with 9 nucleotides matching TRBD2. V shed 0 bases and J 6 bases; nucleotides not matched to a gene: 8. CDR1 SGDLS and CDR2 YYNGEE come from the germline V gene. CDR3 length: 16 amino acids.

The chain carries TRBV30 and TRBJ2-2; 9 nucleotides match TRBD2. The CDR3 extends over 17 amino acids. V gave up 6 bases and J gave up 0 bases; unmatched junction bases: 11. Germline-derived CDR1 and CDR2 are GTSNPN and SVGIG (reference sequence). The CDR3 coding sequence is TGTGCCTGCCCCCCGACTAGCGGCCAGACGAACACCGGGGAGCTGTTTTTT. Amino acid sequence: CACPPTSGQTNTGELFF.

The J gene is TRBJ1-1, the V gene TRBV9, with a tentative D call TRBD1 (5 bases). Germline-derived CDR1 and CDR2 are SGDLS and YYNGEE. The CDR3 consists of 13 residues. V lost 4 bases, J lost 4 bases, and 11 bases lay in between. CDR3 coding DNA: TGTGCCAGCAGCCTGGGGGGAGGCACTGAAGCTTTCTTT. Protein product: CASSLGGGTEAFF.

With regard to this clone: The junction does not match germline at one end; this may be a read error. J is TRBJ2-3 and V is TRBV10-3; 9 bases are a match to TRBD2. Germline CDR1 is ENHRY and CDR2 is SYGVKD. The CDR3 is made up of 14 amino acids. CDR3 sequence (DNA): TGTGCCACCAGTAGCGGGGGCTGGACAGATACGCAGTATTTT. This codes for CATSSGGWTDTQYF.

DNA for the CDR3: TGTGCCAGCAGCAAAGGAGGCTACCCCAGCGACACCGGGGAGCTGTTTTTT. This translates into CASSKGGYPSDTGELFF. This chain uses TRBV21-1 with TRBJ2-2; the DNA was not compared with TRBD2, the D call given in the table. TRBV21-1 is designated a pseudogene. This CDR3 comprises 17 residues.

This rearrangement joins TRBV7-6 to TRBJ2-5, with D hard to call. This CDR3 is 13 amino acids long. V lost 3 bases, J lost 2 bases, and 7 bases lay in between. Germline V gene lookup returns CDR1 SGHVS and CDR2 FNYEAQ. CDR3 DNA sequence: TGTGCCAGCAGCTTGACATATCAAGAGACCCAGTACTTC. The encoded protein is CASSLTYQETQYF.

The V and J genes are TRBV3-1 (or the pseudogene TRBV3-2) and TRBJ1-1; weak D call: TRBD1 (6 bases). This CDR3 is built from 15 residues. V lost 1 base to trimming and J lost 0 bases, with 9 bases between them. The germline V gene has CDR1 LGHDT and CDR2 YNNKEL (reference sequence). CDR3 loop: CASSQAGALNTEAFF. The CDR3 nucleotides are TGTGCCAGCAGCCAAGCAGGGGCCCTGAACACTGAAGCTTTCTTT.

The chain links TRBV29-1 to TRBJ2-3; 10 nucleotides match TRBD2. With 4 bases clipped from V and 0 bases from J, the junction kept 7 bases outside the gene matches. CDR1 and CDR2 (germline): SQVTM, ANQGSEA. The CDR3 loop spans 16 amino acids. Here the CDR3 DNA reads TGCAGCGTTGGGAGCGGGGGGGCCCTTAGCACAGATACGCAGTATTTT. Its translation is CSVGSGGALSTDTQYF.

The genes are TRBV19 and TRBJ2-3, with TRBD1 identical over 9 bases. V was pared by 3 bases and J by 2 bases, with 12 bases of the junction left unmatched. CDR1 and CDR2 (germline): LNHDA, SQIVND (reference sequence). CDR3 size: 18 residues. The CDR3 DNA follows: TGTGCCAGTAGTATTAGGGCCCGGACAGGGGCACCCACAGATACGCAGTATTTT. It specifies CASSIRARTGAPTDTQYF.

The rearrangement joins TRBV19 to TRBJ1-1; a possible D gene is TRBD1 (5 bases). V lost 2 bases and J lost 7, with 8 bases in between. In germline, CDR1 is LNHDA, CDR2 SQIVND (reference sequence). There are 12 residues in the CDR3. CDR3 in amino acids: CASSIFTGEAFF. The CDR3 bases are TGTGCCAGTAGTATATTTACAGGTGAAGCTTTCTTT.

The V gene is TRBV19, the J gene TRBJ1-1; the match to TRBD1 covers 11 bases. The V gene's germline CDR1 is LNHDA and CDR2 SQIVND (reference sequence). V lost 0 bases and J lost 4; bases outside the gene matches: 10. CDR3 size: 18 residues. As DNA, the CDR3 is TGTGCCAGTAGTATAGAAGAGGACAGGGGGCTGGAGAGCACTGAAGCTTTCTTT. It specifies CASSIEEDRGLESTEAFF.

The V call is TRBV6-5, the J call TRBJ1-5, with D unclear. Deletions cut 4 bases from V and 0 bases from J, with 7 bases between. The CDR3 contains 14 residues. CDR1 is MNHEY, CDR2 SVGAGI, per germline. The CDR3 protein is CASSSQDSNQPQHF. The CDR3 nucleotides read TGTGCCAGCAGTTCGCAGGATAGCAATCAGCCCCAGCATTTT.

The chain combines TRBV19 with TRBJ1-2, with 7 bases that match TRBD1. In germline, CDR1 is LNHDA, CDR2 SQIVND (reference sequence). J lost 0 bases, V lost 11 bases, and 15 bases had no gene match. The CDR3 spans 16 residues. The CDR3: CAVSKSRQGANYGYTF. The CDR3 DNA sequence: TGTGCCGTATCAAAATCGCGACAGGGAGCTAACTATGGCTACACCTTC.

This rearrangement joins TRBV5-1 to TRBJ2-7, with TRBD2 matching over 12 bases. V was pared by 4 bases and J by 3 bases, with 5 bases of the junction left unmatched. The length of the CDR3 is 15 residues. CDR1 and CDR2 from the germline V gene are SGHRS and YFSETQ. This CDR3 is CASSPSGGAFYEQYF. In DNA, the CDR3 is TGCGCCAGCAGCCCTAGCGGGGGGGCGTTCTACGAGCAGTACTTC.

V is TRBV12-5 and J is TRBJ1-3, with 7 positions matching TRBD1. Germline-derived CDR1 and CDR2 are LGHNT and FRNRAP. The junction had 5 bases not matched to a gene; V was cut back by 5 bases and J by 4 bases. The CDR3 extends over 14 amino acids. The DNA for the CDR3 is TGTGCTAGTGGTAGAACAGGGGCAGGAAACACCATATATTTT. Translation: CASGRTGAGNTIYF. The full variable domain, rest sourced from reference TRBV12-5 and TRBJ1-3, is DARVTQTPRHKVTEMGQEVTMRCQPILGHNTVFWYRQTMMQGLELLAYFRNRAPLDDSGMPKDRFSAEMPDATLATLKIQPSEPRDSAVYFCASGRTGAGNTIYFGEGSWLTVV.

This chain links TRBV12-3 or TRBV12-4 with TRBJ1-4, with D hard to call. V dropped 2 bases and J dropped 6 bases, with 7 bases sitting between them. CDR3 length: 13 residues. In DNA, the CDR3 is TGTGCCAGCAGTTTATCTGGAGATGAAAAACTGTTTTTT. Residues: CASSLSGDEKLFF.

The chain carries TRBV6-5 and TRBJ1-2; D might be TRBD1 (5 bases). The CDR3 totals 15 residues. V lost 8 bases to trimming and J lost 3 bases, with 19 bases between them. Germline assignment: CDR1 MNHEY and CDR2 SVGAGI. The CDR3 DNA sequence: TGTGCCAGCCTATACTCAGGGCGTCGGGACTATGGCTACACCTTC. Translation gives CASLYSGRRDYGYTF.

The chain links TRBV5-1 to TRBJ2-6; a possible D gene is TRBD2 (5 bases). The CDR3 covers 18 residues. The germline V gene has CDR1 SGHRS and CDR2 YFSETQ. V lost 1 base, J lost 0 bases, and 14 bases lay in between. CDR3 in amino acids: CASSLSEAIGSGANVLTF. CDR3 sequence (DNA): TGCGCCAGCAGCTTGTCGGAGGCAATAGGCTCTGGGGCCAACGTCCTGACTTTC. Supplemented by reference TRBV5-1 and TRBJ2-6, the full variable domain reads KAGVTQTPRYLIKTRGQQVTLSCSPISGHRSVSWYQQTPGQGLQFLFEYFSETQRNKGNFPGRFSGRQFSNSRSEMNVSTLELGDSALYLCASSLSEAIGSGANVLTFGAGSRLTVL.

This chain connects TRBV20-1 to TRBJ2-3, with D perhaps matching TRBD2 (6 bases). Looked up from germline, CDR1 is DFQATT and CDR2 is SNEGSKA (reference sequence). Trimming stripped 3 bases from V and 6 bases from J, with 16 bases between. This CDR3 spans 14 amino acids. CDR3 residues: CSASRSGVGDTQYF. The CDR3 bases are TGCAGTGCTAGTAGGTCGGGGGTTGGTGATACGCAGTATTTT.

V gene TRBV30 combines with J gene TRBJ1-6; no reliable D call. CDR1 is GTSNPN and CDR2 is SVGIG in the germline V gene (reference sequence). The CDR3 loop spans 17 amino acids. Trimming stripped 4 bases from V and 6 bases from J, with 22 bases between. The CDR3 DNA follows: TGTGCCTGGACCGACCCTACGAGGGAGGGAGGTAATTCACCCCTCCACTTT. This gives the protein CAWTDPTREGGNSPLHF.

This chain connects TRBV6-5 to TRBJ1-5; D is unclear. Trimming stripped 8 bases from V and 0 bases from J, with 8 bases between. This CDR3 has 13 amino acids. Germline CDR1 reads MNHEY; CDR2 reads SVGAGI. CDR3 nucleotides: TGTGCCAGCCGGGATTATAGCAATCAGCCCCAGCATTTT. It encodes CASRDYSNQPQHF.

The chain couples TRBV15 to TRBJ1-4; 8 bases are a match to TRBD1. Germline values: CDR1 LNHNV, CDR2 YYDKDF (reference sequence). This CDR3 has 15 residues. V shed 5 bases, J shed 3 bases, and the junction held 5 bases outside the gene matches. The CDR3 DNA reads TGTGCCACCAGCGGTCAGGGGGCGCCTAATGAAAAACTGTTTTTT. Its translation is CATSGQGAPNEKLFF.